Sequencing of this T cell receptor (beta chain) was carried out in a study of post-analysis software for immune sequencing data. Looking at the study overall: Clinical courses comprised relapsing-remitting, secondary progressive and progressive-relapsing multiple sclerosis.

Trimming at V came to 0 bases and at J to 8 bases, leaving 9 bases not matched to a gene. The CDR3 extends over 16 amino acids. Germline V gene sequence: CDR1 LNHNV, CDR2 YYDKDF (reference sequence). General study results and limits: By F measure, samples from a shared preparation batch strongly co-clustered. Patients used several TRBV segments, including TRBV5-6, TRBV5-1 and TRBV20-1, more often than controls. Comparison with controls showed significantly lower normalized Chao1 diversity in multiple sclerosis patients.

Prepared TCR beta cDNA libraries contained unique molecular identifiers. Hundreds of thousands of cDNA molecules came from around 1 to 10 million T cells. MiXCR, run by TCRdb on the PCR reads, gives a single entry per CDR3 protein. The table includes 820,000 or so distinct CDR3 sequences, around 53% detected once. This clonotype was observed a few times. Its target is unknown. This chain links TRBV15 with TRBJ2-1, with 8 nucleotides matching TRBD1. The receptor was derived from a girl under 18 with multiple sclerosis. Sequenced sample: blood. The CDR3 DNA reads TGTGCCACCAGCAGAGATTTAGGGACAGGAGATGATGAGCAGTTCTTC. Translated, it gives CATSRDLGTGDDEQFF.